The 9 T cell receptor beta chains given below trace back to one sample, sequenced in a study of vaccination and CD4 T cells after COVID-19. Treatment reported: roughly nine-day PBMC culture with coronavirus spike peptide pools or control peptides (ViraFEST assay). The assay that was used to sequence DNA from cultured CD4+ T cells was the Oncomine TCR Beta short-read assay. TCRdb independently ran MiXCR on the PCR reads; one entry per CDR3 protein. The repertoire has about 27,000 distinct CDR3 sequences, roughly 57% of them found once; the top ten carry 17%. The antigens these receptors bind are not known. The material sequenced was CD4+ T cells from blood, cultured in vitro, taken after SARS-CoV-2 vaccination. Receptors were obtained from a human donor who received a COVID-19 vaccine.

This clonotype was counted once. The J gene is TRBJ2-1, the V gene TRBV10-1; TRBD2 matches at 14 bases. The junction had 5 bases not matched to a gene; V was cut back by 5 bases and J by 8 bases. Germline-derived CDR1 and CDR2 are WNHNN and SYGVQD (reference sequence). This CDR3 has 15 amino acids. CDR3 nucleotides: TGCGCCAGCAGTAGGACTAGCGGGAGGTTGGATGAGCAGTTCTTC. It translates to CASSRTSGRLDEQFF.

This clonotype was counted once. This chain uses TRBV27 with TRBJ2-7, with 8 bases fitting TRBD1. V lost 4 bases and J lost 5; bases outside the gene matches: 7. CDR1 MNHEY and CDR2 SMNVEV come from the germline V gene (reference sequence). The CDR3 is 14 residues long. The CDR3 here is CASSSAGQGNEQYF. CDR3 coding DNA: TGTGCCAGCAGTTCCGCCGGACAGGGTAACGAGCAGTACTTC.

J is TRBJ2-3 and V is TRBV20-1; TRBD2 matches at 13 bases. The J segment lost 1 base and the V segment lost 7 bases, leaving 2 bases of the junction unmatched. The CDR3 consists of 14 residues. Germline CDR1 is DFQATT and CDR2 is SNEGSKA (reference sequence). CDR3 in amino acids: CSVGLAGGTDTQYF. The CDR3 DNA reads TGCAGTGTCGGACTAGCGGGGGGCACAGATACGCAGTATTTT.

This clonotype was seen a few times. The rearrangement joins TRBV6-5 to TRBJ2-2; TRBD2 might be the D (6 bases). V lost 4 bases and J 0 bases, leaving 9 bases between the germline ends. CDR1 MNHEY and CDR2 SVGAGI come from the germline V gene. CDR3 size: 15 residues. CDR3 nucleotide sequence: TGTGCCAGCAGTTCCGGGAGAACGAACACCGGGGAGCTGTTTTTT. It encodes CASSSGRTNTGELFF.

This chain connects TRBV15 to TRBJ1-3; D gene uncertain. CDR3 size: 15 residues. Per the germline V gene, CDR1 is LNHNV and CDR2 is YYDKDF (reference sequence). V lost 0 bases and J lost 4, with 10 bases in between. The CDR3 is CATSRDRVRGNTIYF. For the CDR3, the DNA is TGTGCCACCAGCAGAGATCGGGTCCGAGGAAACACCATATATTTT.

Worth noting for this clonotype: One junction end disagrees with the germline gene, perhaps due to a read error. The gene calls are TRBV5-3 and TRBJ2-7; 9 bases map to TRBD1. TRBV5-3 belongs to the ORF category, with a function that is uncertain. The CDR3 has 15 amino acids. CDR3 amino acids: CASSLYGQGYNEQYF. The CDR3 coding sequence is TGTGCCAGCAGCTTGTACGGACAGGGGTATAACGAGCAGTACTTC.

This clonotype appeared once. CDR3 coding DNA: TGCGCCAGCAGCCCCGGTTCGTTTGGCGGGGAGCTGTTTTTT. Translation gives CASSPGSFGGELFF. The chain combines TRBV4-1 with TRBJ2-2; no reliable D call. V was cut by 4 bases and J by 7 bases, with 13 bases left in between. This CDR3 region has 14 residues. Looked up from germline, CDR1 is MGHRA and CDR2 is YSYEKL.

The chain links TRBV19 to TRBJ1-3, with D possibly being TRBD1 (5 bases). Trimming removed 4 bases from V and 0 bases from J, with 7 bases in between. The germline CDR1 and CDR2 sequences are LNHDA and SQIVND (reference sequence). The CDR3 runs 14 residues. In DNA, the CDR3 is TGTGCCAGTAGTAGGGGGGACTCTGGAAACACCATATATTTT. Translating it yields CASSRGDSGNTIYF.

This clonotype is classed as medium-sized. It is unclear where the CDR3 begins or ends on the DNA, so no DNA is shown, and the CDR3 is as TCRdb lists it. The CDR3 here is CISVPEAQPDRAHEQYF. V and J are TRBV7-5 and TRBJ2-7; the table's D call, TRBD1, has no DNA check behind it. TRBV7-5 is a documented pseudogene. Inclusive of both ends, the CDR3 amounts to 17 amino acids.